What follows are 15 T cell receptor beta chains derived from one specimen sequenced in a study of blood T cell repertoires in COVID-19 (dated by TCRdb to 2019 to 2021). Library generation was performed with the immunoSEQ multiplex PCR assay. TCRdb holds this immuneACCESS table with in-frame rearrangements only. Some clones are missing; in checked studies, unresolved V genes explain under half, and the rest has no known cause. The sample table shows around 99,000 clones, and about 80% are seen once. Over 4% of the sample is held by the ten biggest clonotypes. The sequenced sample was peripheral blood. The receptors shown here come from a man between 65 and 85 years old with acute or convalescent COVID-19.

The V call is TRBV12-1, the J call TRBJ2-3; TRBD2 is taken as the D call from the table, unchecked against the DNA. TRBV12-1 is listed as a pseudogene. This CDR3 has 16 amino acids. The CDR3 spells CASSPRGLAVGDTQYF. The CDR3 DNA reads TGTGCCAGCAGCCCCCGGGGACTAGCGGTAGGGGATACGCAGTATTTT.

The gene calls are TRBV2 and TRBJ2-2, with unresolved D. The length of the CDR3 is 15 residues. In germline, CDR1 is SNHLY, CDR2 FYNNEI. V lost 2 bases and J 0 bases, leaving 7 bases between the germline ends. This CDR3 is CASSEQVANTGELFF. The CDR3 DNA reads as TGTGCCAGCAGTGAACAGGTAGCGAACACCGGGGAGCTGTTTTTT.

This sequence joins TRBV12-3 or TRBV12-4 and TRBJ2-7; 7 bases agree with TRBD1. The length of the CDR3 is 12 residues. V was pared by 1 base and J by 9 bases, with 3 bases of the junction left unmatched. The CDR3 DNA reads as TGTGCCAGCAGTTTAGAGAGGGACAGGCAGTACTTC. Translated: CASSLERDRQYF.

The chain has TRBV6-6 and TRBJ2-7; TRBD2 matches 10 bases. CDR1 is MNHNY and CDR2 is SVGAGI in the germline V gene (reference sequence). The CDR3 has 17 amino acids. V trimming: 5 bases; J trimming: 5 bases; junction bases outside the gene matches: 15. The CDR3 sequence is CASSLSPPSGGAHEQYF. The DNA for the CDR3 is TGTGCCAGCAGTCTAAGCCCCCCTAGCGGGGGAGCCCACGAGCAGTACTTC.

This clone has just one count. The V gene is TRBV2, the J gene TRBJ1-1; 10 nucleotides line up with TRBD1. The CDR3 extends over 15 amino acids. V lost 6 bases to trimming and J lost 1 base; unmatched junction nucleotides: 5. Germline loops: CDR1 SNHLY, CDR2 FYNNEI. The CDR3 DNA reads TGTGCCAGCAGAGGGACAGGGGTTACGAACACTGAAGCTTTCTTT. It yields the protein CASRGTGVTNTEAFF.

V gene TRBV20-1 combines with J gene TRBJ2-1; D is ambiguous. This CDR3 spans 11 amino acids. The V gene's germline CDR1 is DFQATT and CDR2 SNEGSKA (reference sequence). V was clipped by 3 bases and J by 7 bases, with 7 bases between them. The DNA for the CDR3 is TGCAGTGCTAGTTCAGTGAATGAGCAGTTCTTC. It is translated as CSASSVNEQFF.

The V and J genes are TRBV2 and TRBJ2-1; no clear D. The length of the CDR3 is 15 residues. The V end lost 0 bases, the J end lost 7 bases, and 13 bases lay between the germline ends. CDR1 is SNHLY and CDR2 is FYNNEI in the germline V gene. CDR3 in DNA: TGTGCCAGCAGTGAAGCGCTTTCCAGGCTAAATGAGCAGTTCTTC. It codes for CASSEALSRLNEQFF. Full variable domain (remainder filled in from reference TRBV2 and TRBJ2-1): EPEVTQTPSHQVTQMGQEVILRCVPISNHLYFYWYRQILGQKVEFLVSFYNNEISEKSEIFDDQFSVERPDGSNFTLKIRSTKLEDSAMYFCASSEALSRLNEQFFGPGTRLTVL.

The chain joins TRBV5-1 to TRBJ2-1; D uncertain. The ends were cut back, 2 bases at V and 5 bases at J, with 8 bases in the middle. CDR1 is SGHRS, CDR2 YFSETQ, per germline. CDR3 length: 13 residues. The CDR3 nucleotides read TGCGCCAGCAGCTTTGCGGCAAACAATGAGCAGTTCTTC. Its translation: CASSFAANNEQFF.

V gene TRBV7-9 combines with J gene TRBJ1-2; D call uncertain. Germline V gives CDR1 SEHNR, CDR2 FQNEAQ (reference sequence). The CDR3 length is 12 residues. The V end was cut by 1 base, the J end by 4 bases, with 4 bases between. The CDR3 sequence is CASSLDGYGYTF. The CDR3, as DNA: TGTGCCAGCAGCTTAGACGGCTATGGCTACACCTTC.

The chain couples TRBV11-3 to TRBJ2-1; D might be TRBD1 (6 bases). The germline CDR1 and CDR2 sequences are SGHNT and YENEEA. Trimming cost V 2 bases and J 8 bases, with 13 bases left between them. CDR3 length: 14 residues. The CDR3 DNA is TGTGCCAGCAGCTTAAAGGGTACAGGGTATGAGCAGTTCTTC. Protein sequence: CASSLKGTGYEQFF.

The rearrangement links TRBV19 to TRBJ1-5; 9 bases are shared with TRBD1. Germline V gene sequence: CDR1 LNHDA, CDR2 SQIVND (reference sequence). CDR3 length: 15 residues. With V trimmed by 7 bases and J by 4 bases, 8 bases remained unmatched. Here the CDR3 reads CASMEAGTGNQPQHF. The CDR3 coding sequence is TGTGCCAGTATGGAGGCCGGGACAGGGAATCAGCCCCAGCATTTT.

The chain couples TRBV3-1 (or the pseudogene TRBV3-2) to TRBJ1-2; D possibly corresponds to TRBD1 (6 bases). From germline, CDR1 is LGHDT and CDR2 YNNKEL (reference sequence). The V gene lost 2 bases and the J gene lost 6 bases, with 10 bases spanning the gap. CDR3 length: 13 amino acids. CDR3 sequence: CASSQWTDNGYTF. As DNA, the CDR3 is TGTGCCAGCAGCCAATGGACAGACAATGGCTACACCTTC.

The chain joins TRBV7-8 to TRBJ2-7; D not certain. Germline CDR1 SGHVS, CDR2 FQNEAQ. The length of the CDR3 is 14 residues. Deletions cut 1 base from V and 3 bases from J, with 10 bases between. The CDR3 DNA reads TGTGCCAGCAGCTTAGGGCAGCTAGACTACGAGCAGTACTTC. It specifies CASSLGQLDYEQYF.

The rearrangement links TRBV9 to TRBJ2-4; TRBD1 is a possible D gene (6 bases). From germline, CDR1 is SGDLS and CDR2 YYNGEE. Trimming took off 2 bases at V and 9 bases at J, with 12 bases between the two ends. This CDR3 region has 13 residues. The CDR3 DNA reads as TGTGCCAGCAGCGTCTTACAGGGTGGCATTCAGTACTTC. Translation gives CASSVLQGGIQYF.

This chain links TRBV7-6 with TRBJ2-7, with 11 bases fitting TRBD1. J lost 0 bases, V lost 8 bases, and 6 bases had no gene match. Germline V gene lookup returns CDR1 SGHVS and CDR2 FNYEAQ. The CDR3 contains 15 residues. The DNA for the CDR3 is TGTGCCAGCCCACGGGACAGGGGGTACTCCTACGAGCAGTACTTC. Translated: CASPRDRGYSYEQYF.